The rows below give T cell receptor beta chains drawn from one sample of a study of OX40 agonist ivuxolimab in advanced cancers. Assay: immunoSEQ multiplex PCR; the TCRdb copy retains only in-frame clones and omits some. The sample yields tens of thousands of clones, around 92% seen once. The specimen was CD4+ or CD8+ T cells sorted from blood, collected in a trial of the OX40 agonist ivuxolimab. The receptors originated from an adult with an advanced solid tumor such as melanoma, head and neck, liver or kidney cancer. CDR3s include the opening cysteine and the closing phenylalanine or tryptophan. D genes are given only for firm matches. Some rows have no size entry. The others give once, few or many, or a class for an expanded clone.

d_call: .; j_call: TRBJ2-3; v_call: TRBV9; clone_size: .; cdr3_nt: TGTGCCAGCAGCGCGCCGTCCGCAGATACGCAGTATTTT; cdr3_aa: CASSAPSADTQYF
d_call: .; j_call: TRBJ1-5; v_call: TRBV2; clone_size: .; cdr3_nt: TGTGCCAGCAGTGAAGCGCTTCGTCAGCCCCAGCATTTT; cdr3_aa: CASSEALRQPQHF
d_call: .; j_call: TRBJ1-5; v_call: TRBV30; clone_size: .; cdr3_nt: TGTGCCTGGAGTGTGTCTTGGGGGGCTGATCAGCCCCAGCATTTT; cdr3_aa: CAWSVSWGADQPQHF
d_call: .; j_call: TRBJ2-4; v_call: TRBV5-5; clone_size: .; cdr3_nt: TGTGCCAGCAGCTTTATGAAGGGAAGGGACATTCAGTACTTC; cdr3_aa: CASSFMKGRDIQYF
d_call: TRBD1; j_call: TRBJ1-4; v_call: TRBV6-6; clone_size: .; cdr3_nt: TGTGCCAGCAGTTACTGGACAGGGTCTAATGAAAAACTGTTTTTT; cdr3_aa: CASSYWTGSNEKLFF
d_call: .; j_call: TRBJ2-1; v_call: TRBV7-9; clone_size: .; cdr3_nt: TGTGCCAGCAGCTCTTACGGGGGATTCTCCTACAATGAGCAGTTCTTC; cdr3_aa: CASSSYGGFSYNEQFF
d_call: .; j_call: TRBJ2-7; v_call: TRBV29-1; clone_size: .; cdr3_nt: TGCAGCGTTGGGACGCCTTTCTACGAGCAGTACTTC; cdr3_aa: CSVGTPFYEQYF
d_call: TRBD2; j_call: TRBJ2-3; v_call: TRBV7-9; clone_size: .; cdr3_nt: TGTGCCAGCAGCTTAGAGGGTAGCGGGGCCACGATGTTCGCAGATACGCAGTATTTT; cdr3_aa: CASSLEGSGATMFADTQYF
d_call: .; j_call: TRBJ1-1; v_call: TRBV4-2; clone_size: .; cdr3_nt: TGTGCCAGCAGCCAAGAAGAGGGCGATAACACTGAAGCTTTCTTT; cdr3_aa: CASSQEEGDNTEAFF
d_call: TRBD2; j_call: TRBJ2-1; v_call: TRBV25-1; clone_size: .; cdr3_nt: TGTGCCAGCAGTGAATTTTTTAGCGGGATCTACAATGAGCAGTTCTTC; cdr3_aa: CASSEFFSGIYNEQFF
d_call: TRBD2; j_call: TRBJ2-3; v_call: TRBV4-1; clone_size: once; cdr3_nt: TGCGCCAGCAGCCCCGGGGCGGGAGCAGATACGCAGTATTTT; cdr3_aa: CASSPGAGADTQYF
d_call: .; j_call: TRBJ2-7; v_call: TRBV28; clone_size: .; cdr3_nt: TGTGCCAGCAGTTCACCCGGGGGCCCTAGGGGCGAGCAGTACTTC; cdr3_aa: CASSSPGGPRGEQYF
d_call: .; j_call: TRBJ1-1; v_call: TRBV30; clone_size: .; cdr3_nt: TGTGCCTGGAGTGTTTTAAACGAAGCTTTCTTT; cdr3_aa: CAWSVLNEAFF
d_call: .; j_call: TRBJ2-3; v_call: TRBV6-5; clone_size: .; cdr3_nt: TGTGCCAGCAGTCAGGGGGGCCGCCATGATACGCAGTATTTT; cdr3_aa: CASSQGGRHDTQYF
d_call: TRBD2; j_call: TRBJ2-7; v_call: TRBV6-5; clone_size: once; cdr3_nt: TGTGCCAGCAGTTCATTTGGGGAGGGAGAGACCTACGAGCAGTACTTC; cdr3_aa: CASSSFGEGETYEQYF
d_call: .; j_call: TRBJ2-1; v_call: TRBV28; clone_size: .; cdr3_nt: TGTGCCAGCAGTTTAATACAGGAAATCCACAATGAGCAGTTCTTC; cdr3_aa: CASSLIQEIHNEQFF
d_call: .; j_call: TRBJ2-5; v_call: TRBV9; clone_size: .; cdr3_nt: TGTGCCAGCAGCGTAGTAGCTAGCGCCGAGACCCAGTACTTC; cdr3_aa: CASSVVASAETQYF
d_call: TRBD2; j_call: TRBJ2-3; v_call: TRBV11-3; clone_size: .; cdr3_nt: TGTGCCAGCAGCTTAGATCGGGAGGGCCGGGACACAGATACGCAGTATTTT; cdr3_aa: CASSLDREGRDTDTQYF
d_call: .; j_call: TRBJ1-1; v_call: TRBV27; clone_size: .; cdr3_nt: TGTGCCAGCAGTCCCCGCGACAGGGAAGCTTTCTTT; cdr3_aa: CASSPRDREAFF
d_call: TRBD1; j_call: TRBJ1-1; v_call: TRBV4-1; clone_size: .; cdr3_nt: TGCGCCAGCAGGGTAAGAGGCAGGGGGACTGAAGCTTTCTTT; cdr3_aa: CASRVRGRGTEAFF
d_call: .; j_call: TRBJ2-7; v_call: TRBV14; clone_size: .; cdr3_nt: TGTGCCAGCAGCCAAGGCCTTGGGTACGAGCAGTACTTC; cdr3_aa: CASSQGLGYEQYF
d_call: .; j_call: TRBJ2-1; v_call: TRBV6-6; clone_size: .; cdr3_nt: TGTGCCAGCAGCCCCAAGGGTGAGCAGTTCTTC; cdr3_aa: CASSPKGEQFF
d_call: .; j_call: TRBJ1-1; v_call: TRBV6-5; clone_size: .; cdr3_nt: TGTGCCAGCAGTTACTCGGAGGGGGACACTGAAGCTTTCTTT; cdr3_aa: CASSYSEGDTEAFF
d_call: .; j_call: TRBJ1-2; v_call: TRBV28; clone_size: .; cdr3_nt: TGTGCCAGCTTATCCTGGGCATATGGCTACACCTTC; cdr3_aa: CASLSWAYGYTF
d_call: TRBD1; j_call: TRBJ1-6; v_call: TRBV6-5; clone_size: .; cdr3_nt: TGTGCCAGCAGCCCAGGGGGTTCACCCCTCCACTTT; cdr3_aa: CASSPGGSPLHF
d_call: .; j_call: TRBJ1-3; v_call: TRBV29-1; clone_size: once; cdr3_nt: TGCAGCGTCTACAGAAATACCCCCTCTGGAAACACCATATATTTT; cdr3_aa: CSVYRNTPSGNTIYF
d_call: .; j_call: TRBJ1-2; v_call: TRBV15; clone_size: once; cdr3_nt: TGTGCCACCAGCGCTCGTGGTCCCTATGGCTACACCTTC; cdr3_aa: CATSARGPYGYTF
d_call: .; j_call: TRBJ1-1; v_call: TRBV6-1; clone_size: .; cdr3_nt: TGTGCCAGCGGGTTCGGCAGGGAAGCTTTCTTT; cdr3_aa: CASGFGREAFF
d_call: TRBD1; j_call: TRBJ1-2; v_call: TRBV6-5; clone_size: few; cdr3_nt: TGTGCCAGCAGCACGGACAGGTCGCACTATGGCTACACCTTC; cdr3_aa: CASSTDRSHYGYTF
d_call: TRBD1; j_call: TRBJ1-1; v_call: TRBV11-1; clone_size: .; cdr3_nt: TGTGCCAGCAGCTTAGAGGGACAGGGGATCTCTGAAGCTTTCTTT; cdr3_aa: CASSLEGQGISEAFF
d_call: .; j_call: TRBJ1-3; v_call: TRBV4-3; clone_size: .; cdr3_nt: TGCGCCAGCAGCCAGGGGGATGTGGGGCAGGGTGGAAACACCATATATTTT; cdr3_aa: CASSQGDVGQGGNTIYF
d_call: TRBD2; j_call: TRBJ2-1; v_call: TRBV7-3; clone_size: .; cdr3_nt: TGTGCCAGCAGCCGGACTAGCGGTACTGCGGATGAGCAGTTCTTC; cdr3_aa: CASSRTSGTADEQFF
d_call: TRBD1; j_call: TRBJ1-5; v_call: TRBV28; clone_size: .; cdr3_nt: TGTGCCAGCTGGGACAGGTTGGTTCGGCCCCAGCATTTT; cdr3_aa: CASWDRLVRPQHF
d_call: .; j_call: TRBJ2-1; v_call: TRBV20-1; clone_size: .; cdr3_nt: TGCAGTGCTCTTTACATAGCGGAGCAGTTCTTC; cdr3_aa: CSALYIAEQFF
d_call: .; j_call: TRBJ2-1; v_call: TRBV19; clone_size: .; cdr3_nt: TGTGCCAGTAGTATTCTGCCGGGTTATGAGCAGTTCTTC; cdr3_aa: CASSILPGYEQFF
d_call: TRBD1; j_call: TRBJ2-2; v_call: TRBV6-5; clone_size: .; cdr3_nt: TGTGCCAGCAGTGAACAGGGGGCCGGGGAGCTGTTTTTT; cdr3_aa: CASSEQGAGELFF
d_call: .; j_call: TRBJ2-3; v_call: TRBV4-1; clone_size: .; cdr3_nt: TGCGCCAGCAGCCAAGATCCAAACCTGGATACGCAGTATTTT; cdr3_aa: CASSQDPNLDTQYF
d_call: TRBD1; j_call: TRBJ1-5; v_call: TRBV19; clone_size: once; cdr3_nt: TGTGCCAGTAGTATCGACAGGGAGGGGGGGTGGAATCAGCCCCAGCATTTT; cdr3_aa: CASSIDREGGWNQPQHF
d_call: .; j_call: TRBJ2-3; v_call: TRBV4-3; clone_size: .; cdr3_nt: TGCGCCAGCAGCCAAGATCGGACGGGATTCACAGATACGCAGTATTTT; cdr3_aa: CASSQDRTGFTDTQYF
d_call: .; j_call: TRBJ2-6; v_call: TRBV7-4; clone_size: .; cdr3_nt: TGTGCCAGCAGCATTTTGTATAGCTCACAAAGTCGGGCCAACGTCCTGACTTTC; cdr3_aa: CASSILYSSQSRANVLTF
d_call: .; j_call: TRBJ2-3; v_call: TRBV6-5; clone_size: .; cdr3_nt: TGTGCCAGCAGTTATGTTGGGCCAGATACGCAGTATTTT; cdr3_aa: CASSYVGPDTQYF